This T cell receptor (beta chain) is drawn from a study of technical replicates of blood from a few donors (dated by TCRdb to about 2017). Concerning this clone itself: Its antigen target is currently unknown. The sample holds no much larger clone one base away, and base qualities are not on file.

Libraries came from the immunoSEQ multiplex PCR assay. As stored in TCRdb, this immuneACCESS dataset retains in-frame rearrangements with V and J assigned. A fraction of the clones does not appear; measured against another copy, unresolved V genes explain less than half of the discrepancy, and the remainder lacks a known reason. This sample has under 75,000 clones in its table, and approximately 94% of those were observed once. The ten biggest clones cover about 0.38% of the sample. The TCR comes from a human donor in good health. Sequenced material: T cells isolated from PBMCs.

The DNA sequence is given as TGCGCCAGCAGCCATGACTTGACCGTCCCTGGAAACACCATATATTTT. This yields the protein CASSHDLTVPGNTIYF. The chain is encoded by TRBV4-3 joined to TRBJ1-3, with the D gene too uncertain to name. V is clipped by 3 bases and J by 2 bases, and the sequence between their germline boundaries is 14 bases long. Based on the germline V gene, the CDR1 and CDR2 sequences are LGHNA and YSLEER. Including cysteine and phenylalanine, the CDR3 has 16 amino acids. Only the CDR3 region is kept as DNA, spanning 48 bases read in frame from base 1.